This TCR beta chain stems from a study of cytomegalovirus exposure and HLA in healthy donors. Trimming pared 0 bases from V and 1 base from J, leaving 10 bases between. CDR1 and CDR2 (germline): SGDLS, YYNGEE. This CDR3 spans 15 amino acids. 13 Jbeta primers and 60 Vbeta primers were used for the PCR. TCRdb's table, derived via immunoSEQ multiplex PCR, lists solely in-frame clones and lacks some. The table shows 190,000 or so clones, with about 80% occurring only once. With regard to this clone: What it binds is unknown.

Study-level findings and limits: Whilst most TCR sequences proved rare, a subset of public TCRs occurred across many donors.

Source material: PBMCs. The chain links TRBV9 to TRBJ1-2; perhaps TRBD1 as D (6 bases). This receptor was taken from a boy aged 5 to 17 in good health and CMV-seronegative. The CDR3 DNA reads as TGTGCCAGCAGCGTAGACAGGGCCCTTAACTATGGCTACACCTTC. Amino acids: CASSVDRALNYGYTF.